This T cell receptor (beta chain) comes out of a study of early T cells in non-severe SARS-CoV-2 infection. This clonotype was seen at least ten times. The antigen remains unidentified. Study-level findings and limits: Anti-spike CD8 responses were favored by VDJdb matching, which missed private and CD4 specificities.

Looked up from germline, CDR1 is SGHKS and CDR2 is YYEKEE (reference sequence). The V and J ends lost 1 base and 1 base respectively, with 6 bases between them. CDR3 length: 13 residues. In the library, individual cDNA molecules carried attached unique molecular identifiers. From the 5' RACE reads, TCRdb called clonotypes with MiXCR, one entry per CDR3 protein. This repertoire shows 20,000 to 25,000 distinct CDR3 sequences, around 4.3% found once; its top ten account for 20%. The sequencing input was whole blood. The clonotype was recovered from an adult who was a healthcare worker with PCR-confirmed SARS-CoV-2 infection or an uninfected control (not recorded which). This chain uses TRBV5-5 with TRBJ2-7; no clear D. The DNA for the CDR3 is TGTGCCAGCAGCTTGAGCGTATCCTACGAGCAGTACTTC. Translating gives CASSLSVSYEQYF.